This TCR beta chain derives from a study of shared clonotypes between healthy human individuals. Study-level information: A couple of women and three men aged 18 to 49 served as donors.

The germline gives CDR1 MRHNA, CDR2 SNTAGT. V shed 6 bases, J shed 1 base, and the junction held 8 bases outside the gene matches. The CDR3 length is 16 residues. The data were produced by immunoSEQ multiplex PCR, yet TCRdb's version contains in-frame clones alone and is incomplete. The sample holds about half a million clones; around 75% are singletons and the top ten take 13%. Sequences were obtained from PBMCs. The chain is built from TRBV6-4 and TRBJ2-3; TRBD2 aligns across 9 bases. This sequence originates from a woman aged 40 to 50 in good health. Some clones in this sample may be carry-over from other donors' samples. The CDR3 sequence: CASSRAGGAGTDTQYF. In nucleotides, the CDR3 is TGTGCCAGCAGCCGGGCGGGAGGGGCCGGCACAGATACGCAGTATTTT.